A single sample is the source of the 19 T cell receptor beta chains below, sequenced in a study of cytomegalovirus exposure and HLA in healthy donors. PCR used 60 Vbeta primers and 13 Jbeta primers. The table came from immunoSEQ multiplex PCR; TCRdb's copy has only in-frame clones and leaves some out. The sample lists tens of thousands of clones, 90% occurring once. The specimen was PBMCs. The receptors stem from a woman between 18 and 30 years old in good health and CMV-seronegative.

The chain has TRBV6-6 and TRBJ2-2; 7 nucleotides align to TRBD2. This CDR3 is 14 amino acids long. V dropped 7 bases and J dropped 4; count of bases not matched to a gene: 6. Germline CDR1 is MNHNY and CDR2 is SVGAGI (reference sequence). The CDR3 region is CASMASGFTGELFF. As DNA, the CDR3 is TGTGCCAGCATGGCTAGCGGATTCACCGGGGAGCTGTTTTTT.

CDR3 region: CAWSGSSGWRDTQYF. The DNA for the CDR3 is TGTGCCTGGAGTGGGTCTAGCGGGTGGCGAGATACGCAGTATTTT. The chain links TRBV30 to TRBJ2-3; 8 bases map to TRBD2. J was trimmed by 5 bases and V by 1 base; bases with no gene match: 8. Germline V gene lookup returns CDR1 GTSNPN and CDR2 SVGIG (reference sequence). This CDR3 spans 15 amino acids.

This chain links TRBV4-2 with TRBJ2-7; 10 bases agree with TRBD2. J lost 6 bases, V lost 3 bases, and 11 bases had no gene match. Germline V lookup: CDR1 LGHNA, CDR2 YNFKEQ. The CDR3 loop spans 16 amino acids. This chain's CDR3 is CASSQETSGNSFEQYF. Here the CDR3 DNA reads TGTGCCAGCAGCCAGGAAACTAGCGGGAACTCTTTCGAGCAGTACTTC.

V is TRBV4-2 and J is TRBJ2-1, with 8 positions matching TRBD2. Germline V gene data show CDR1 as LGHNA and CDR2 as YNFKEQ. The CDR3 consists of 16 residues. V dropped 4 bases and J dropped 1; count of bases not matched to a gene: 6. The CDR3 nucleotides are TGTGCCAGCAGCCGCTCCATAGCGGGGTCCTACAATGAGCAGTTCTTC. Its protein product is CASSRSIAGSYNEQFF.

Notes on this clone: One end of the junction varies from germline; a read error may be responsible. This CDR3 is CSSSLATGAPNYGYTF. DNA of the CDR3: TGTTCCAGCAGCTTGGCTACAGGGGCCCCTAACTATGGCTACACCTTC. This chain links TRBV7-9 with TRBJ1-2; 7 bases fit TRBD1. Germline CDR1 SEHNR, CDR2 FQNEAQ (reference sequence). The CDR3 totals 16 residues.

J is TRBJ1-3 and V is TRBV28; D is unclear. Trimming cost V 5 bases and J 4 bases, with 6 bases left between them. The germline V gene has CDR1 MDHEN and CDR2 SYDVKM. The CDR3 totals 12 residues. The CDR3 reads CASSAGGNTIYF. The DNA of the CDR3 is TGTGCCAGCAGTGCGGGGGGAAACACCATATATTTT.

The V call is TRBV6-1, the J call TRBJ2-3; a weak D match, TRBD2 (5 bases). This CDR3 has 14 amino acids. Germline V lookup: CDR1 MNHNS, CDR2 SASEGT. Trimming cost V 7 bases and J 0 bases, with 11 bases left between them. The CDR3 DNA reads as TGTGCCAGCACCGGACTTTCTAGCACAGATACGCAGTATTTT. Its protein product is CASTGLSSTDTQYF.

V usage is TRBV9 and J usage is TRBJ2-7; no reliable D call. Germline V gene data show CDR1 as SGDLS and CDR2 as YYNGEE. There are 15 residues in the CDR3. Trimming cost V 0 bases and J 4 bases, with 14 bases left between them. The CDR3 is CASSVAGELRYEQYF. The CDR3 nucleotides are TGTGCCAGCAGCGTAGCTGGTGAGCTTCGATACGAGCAGTACTTC.

The CDR3 reads CSARSVNTEAFF. The CDR3 bases are TGCAGCGCTAGGTCGGTCAACACTGAAGCTTTCTTT. The chain combines TRBV29-1 with TRBJ1-1; D is unclear. The CDR3 covers 12 residues. With 7 bases removed from V and 2 bases from J, the gap between germline ends came to 11 bases. Germline CDR1 and CDR2: SQVTM and ANQGSEA.

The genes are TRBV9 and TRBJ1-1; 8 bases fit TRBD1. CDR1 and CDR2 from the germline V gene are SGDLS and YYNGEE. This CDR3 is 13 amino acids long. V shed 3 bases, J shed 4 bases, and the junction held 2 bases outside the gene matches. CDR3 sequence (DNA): TGTGCCAGCAGCGCAGGGGGCCGCACTGAAGCTTTCTTT. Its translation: CASSAGGRTEAFF.

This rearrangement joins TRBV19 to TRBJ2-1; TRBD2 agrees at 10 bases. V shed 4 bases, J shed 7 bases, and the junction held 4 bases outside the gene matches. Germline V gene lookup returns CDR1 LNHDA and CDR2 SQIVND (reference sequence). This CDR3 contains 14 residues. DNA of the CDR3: TGTGCCAGTAGTAAGCGGGAGGGGACGAATGAGCAGTTCTTC. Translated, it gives CASSKREGTNEQFF.

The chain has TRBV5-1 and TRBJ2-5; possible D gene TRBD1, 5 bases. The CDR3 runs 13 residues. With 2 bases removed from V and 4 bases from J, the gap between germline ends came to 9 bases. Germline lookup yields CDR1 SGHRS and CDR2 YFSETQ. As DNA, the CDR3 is TGCGCCAGCAGCTTACAGACAGCAGAGACCCAGTACTTC. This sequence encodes CASSLQTAETQYF.

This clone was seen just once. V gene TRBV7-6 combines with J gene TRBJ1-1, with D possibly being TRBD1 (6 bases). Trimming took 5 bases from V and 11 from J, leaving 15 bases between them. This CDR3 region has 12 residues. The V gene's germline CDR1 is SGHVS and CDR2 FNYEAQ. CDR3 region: CASSPGEGEAFF. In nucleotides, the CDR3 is TGTGCCAGCAGCCCCGGCGAGGGGGAGGCTTTCTTT.

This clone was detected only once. The CDR3 spells CASSPQDRPSYEQYF. The CDR3 DNA sequence: TGTGCCAGCAGCCCTCAGGACAGGCCATCCTACGAGCAGTACTTC. The chain recombines TRBV28 with TRBJ2-7; 7 nucleotides match TRBD1. V gave up 6 bases and J gave up 1 base; unmatched junction bases: 9. This CDR3 comprises 15 residues. Germline assignment: CDR1 MDHEN and CDR2 SYDVKM.

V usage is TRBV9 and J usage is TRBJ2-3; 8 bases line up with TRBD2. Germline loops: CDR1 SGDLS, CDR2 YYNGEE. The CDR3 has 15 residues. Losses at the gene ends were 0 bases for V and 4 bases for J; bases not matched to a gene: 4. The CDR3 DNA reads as TGTGCCAGCAGCGTAGAGGGACTAGTTCCAGATACGCAGTATTTT. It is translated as CASSVEGLVPDTQYF.

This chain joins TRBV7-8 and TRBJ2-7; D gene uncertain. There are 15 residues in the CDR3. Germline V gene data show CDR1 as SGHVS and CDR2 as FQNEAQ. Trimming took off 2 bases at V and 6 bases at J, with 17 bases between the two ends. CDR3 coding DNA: TGTGCCAGCAGCTTAAGGCACTATGATGGCTCCGAGCAGTACTTC. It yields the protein CASSLRHYDGSEQYF.

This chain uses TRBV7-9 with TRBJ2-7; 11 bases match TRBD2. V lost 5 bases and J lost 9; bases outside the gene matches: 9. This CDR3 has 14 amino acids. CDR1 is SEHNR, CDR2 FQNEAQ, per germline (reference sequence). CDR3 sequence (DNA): TGTGCCAGCAGCCCCCTACTAGCGGGAGTAACGCAGTACTTC. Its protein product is CASSPLLAGVTQYF.

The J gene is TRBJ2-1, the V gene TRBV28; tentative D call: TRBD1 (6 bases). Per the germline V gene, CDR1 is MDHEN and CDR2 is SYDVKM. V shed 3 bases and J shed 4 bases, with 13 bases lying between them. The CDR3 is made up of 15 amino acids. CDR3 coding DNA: TGTGCCAGCAGTTTGGCAGGGGCAGATTACAATGAGCAGTTCTTC. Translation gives CASSLAGADYNEQFF.

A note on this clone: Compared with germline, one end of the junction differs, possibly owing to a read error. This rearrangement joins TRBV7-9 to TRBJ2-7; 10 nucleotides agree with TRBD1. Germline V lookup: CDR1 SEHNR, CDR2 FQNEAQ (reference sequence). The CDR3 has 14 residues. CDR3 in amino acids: CSSSPDRGQYEQYF. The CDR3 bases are TGTTCCAGCAGCCCCGACAGGGGGCAGTACGAGCAGTACTTC.